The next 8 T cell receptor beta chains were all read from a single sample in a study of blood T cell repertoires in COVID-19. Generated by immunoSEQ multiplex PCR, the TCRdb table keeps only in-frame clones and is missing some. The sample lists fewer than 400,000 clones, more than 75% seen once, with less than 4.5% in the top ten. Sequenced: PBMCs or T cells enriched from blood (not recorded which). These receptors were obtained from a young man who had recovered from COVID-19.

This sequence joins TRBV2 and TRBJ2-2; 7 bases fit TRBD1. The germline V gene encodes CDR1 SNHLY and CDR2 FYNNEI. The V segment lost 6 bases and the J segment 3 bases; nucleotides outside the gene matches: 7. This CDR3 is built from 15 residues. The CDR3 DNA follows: TGTGCCAGCAGGGACAGGCCTGGGGACACCGGGGAGCTGTTTTTT. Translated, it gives CASRDRPGDTGELFF.

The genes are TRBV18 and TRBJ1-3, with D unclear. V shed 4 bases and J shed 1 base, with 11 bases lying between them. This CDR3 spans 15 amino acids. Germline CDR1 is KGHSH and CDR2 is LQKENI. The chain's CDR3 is CASSLQPRSGNTIYF. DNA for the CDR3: TGTGCCAGCTCACTCCAGCCTAGATCTGGAAACACCATATATTTT.

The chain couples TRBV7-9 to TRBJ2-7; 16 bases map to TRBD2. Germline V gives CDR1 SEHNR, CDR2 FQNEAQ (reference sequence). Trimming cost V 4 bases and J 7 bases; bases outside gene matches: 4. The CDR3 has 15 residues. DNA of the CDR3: TGTGCCAGCAGCTGGGGACTAGCGGGAGGGAGTGAGCAGTACTTC. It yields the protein CASSWGLAGGSEQYF.

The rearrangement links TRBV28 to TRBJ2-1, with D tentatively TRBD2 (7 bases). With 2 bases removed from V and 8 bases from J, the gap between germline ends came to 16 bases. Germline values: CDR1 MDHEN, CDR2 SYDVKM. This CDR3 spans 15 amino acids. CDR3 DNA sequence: TGTGCCAGCAGTTTACCGAGGGGGGGCACGTATGAGCAGTTCTTC. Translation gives CASSLPRGGTYEQFF.

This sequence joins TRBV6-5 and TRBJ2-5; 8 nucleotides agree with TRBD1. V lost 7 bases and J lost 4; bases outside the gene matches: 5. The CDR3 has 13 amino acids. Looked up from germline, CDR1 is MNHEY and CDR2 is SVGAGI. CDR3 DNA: TGTGCCAGCACCCCGACAGGGGCAGAGACCCAGTACTTC. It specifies CASTPTGAETQYF.

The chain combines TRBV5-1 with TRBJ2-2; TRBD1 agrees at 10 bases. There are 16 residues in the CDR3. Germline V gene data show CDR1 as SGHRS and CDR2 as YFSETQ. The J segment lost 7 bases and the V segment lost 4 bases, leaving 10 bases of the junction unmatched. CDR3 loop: CASSPYSGTGDGELFF. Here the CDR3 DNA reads TGCGCCAGCAGCCCCTATTCCGGGACAGGGGACGGGGAGCTGTTTTTT.

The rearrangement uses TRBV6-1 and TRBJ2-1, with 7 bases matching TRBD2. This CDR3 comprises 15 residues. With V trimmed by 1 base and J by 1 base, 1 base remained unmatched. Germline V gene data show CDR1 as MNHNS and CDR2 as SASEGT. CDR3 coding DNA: TGTGCCAGCAGTGAAGAAGCGGGGTCCTACAATGAGCAGTTCTTC. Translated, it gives CASSEEAGSYNEQFF.

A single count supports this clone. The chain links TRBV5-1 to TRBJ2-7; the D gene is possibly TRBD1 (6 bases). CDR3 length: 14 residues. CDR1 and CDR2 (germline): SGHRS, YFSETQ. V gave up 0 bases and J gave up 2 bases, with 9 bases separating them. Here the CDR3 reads CASSLAQGPYEQYF. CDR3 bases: TGCGCCAGCAGCTTGGCACAGGGTCCCTACGAGCAGTACTTC.